The next 30 T cell receptor beta chains were all read from a single sample in a study of identical twins. MiXCR, run by TCRdb on the 5' RACE reads, gives a single entry per CDR3 protein. The data show roughly 480,000 distinct CDR3 sequences, 20% to 25% seen once. These data were also reused for a study on T cells expressing NK-cell markers.

The material sequenced was CD4+ T cells sorted from blood. These TCRs come from a woman under 30 in good health.

V gene TRBV7-8 combines with J gene TRBJ1-5, with 8 bases fitting TRBD1. The CDR3 length is 16 residues. Germline lookup yields CDR1 SGHVS and CDR2 FQNEAQ. J gave up 5 bases and V 2 bases, and 8 bases lay outside the gene matches. The CDR3 sequence is CASSLRDRPSHQPQHF. For the CDR3, the DNA is TGTGCCAGCAGCTTACGGGACAGGCCTTCTCATCAGCCCCAGCATTTT.

This clonotype occurred a few times. The chain couples TRBV5-1 to TRBJ2-1; 10 bases match TRBD2. Germline loops: CDR1 SGHRS, CDR2 YFSETQ. CDR3 length equals 16 residues. J lost 3 bases, V lost 1 base, and 4 bases had no gene match. The CDR3 bases are TGCGCCAGCAGCTTGCTAGCGGGGGAATACTACAATGAGCAGTTCTTC. Translation gives CASSLLAGEYYNEQFF.

This clonotype showed up just a few times. The chain carries TRBV6-2 or TRBV6-3 and TRBJ2-1; D is possibly TRBD2 (6 bases). V gave up 5 bases and J gave up 5 bases, with 16 bases separating them. Germline V gene sequence: CDR1 MNHEY, CDR2 SVGEGT. The CDR3 spans 15 residues. DNA of the CDR3: TGTGCCAGCAGTGGGCAGGGAGGATACGACAATGAGCAGTTCTTC. Residues: CASSGQGGYDNEQFF.

This chain connects TRBV20-1 to TRBJ2-1; 15 bases align to TRBD2. The CDR3 has 15 residues. The germline V gene has CDR1 DFQATT and CDR2 SNEGSKA (reference sequence). Trimming cost V 6 bases and J 9 bases; bases outside gene matches: 9. This CDR3 reads CSAAEGLAGGREQFF. CDR3 nucleotide sequence: TGCAGTGCCGCGGAAGGACTAGCGGGAGGGCGTGAGCAGTTCTTC.

This clonotype was recorded a few times. The rearrangement uses TRBV12-3 or TRBV12-4 and TRBJ1-1, with 8 bases matching TRBD1. V trimming: 7 bases; J trimming: 1 base; junction bases outside the gene matches: 8. This CDR3 spans 15 amino acids. The CDR3 DNA reads as TGTGCCAGCACCGTTACAGGGACAGGGAACACTGAAGCTTTCTTT. It codes for CASTVTGTGNTEAFF.

The rearrangement joins TRBV5-1 to TRBJ2-5; no clear D gene. CDR3 length: 13 amino acids. Germline V gives CDR1 SGHRS, CDR2 YFSETQ. V was trimmed by 6 bases and J by 5 bases, leaving 14 bases between them. CDR3 sequence reads: CASTPGIGETQYF. Here the CDR3 DNA reads TGCGCCAGCACCCCCGGCATTGGGGAGACCCAGTACTTC.

The V and J genes are TRBV7-2 and TRBJ2-5; 8 bases line up with TRBD2. V gave up 2 bases and J gave up 2 bases; unmatched junction bases: 4. Looked up from germline, CDR1 is SGHTA and CDR2 is FQGNSA. The CDR3 loop spans 15 amino acids. CDR3 in amino acids: CASSLTAGGQETQYF. The CDR3, as DNA: TGTGCCAGCAGCTTAACGGCGGGGGGACAAGAGACCCAGTACTTC.

A note on this clonotype: A junction boundary mismatches the germline segment, possibly from a read error. The V call is TRBV5-1, the J call TRBJ2-2; maybe TRBD2 (5 bases). Germline CDR1 reads SGHRS; CDR2 reads YFSETQ. This CDR3 comprises 14 residues. The CDR3 DNA follows: TGCGCCAGCGGCTTAACGACGGAGGCCGGGGAGCTGTTTTTT. Protein: CASGLTTEAGELFF.

In this sample, this clonotype turned up many times. The chain uses TRBV24-1 and TRBJ2-3, with 15 nucleotides matching TRBD2. The CDR3 totals 15 residues. Germline CDR1 and CDR2: KGHDR and SFDVKD. V dropped 4 bases and J dropped 11; count of bases not matched to a gene: 6. The CDR3 protein is CATSDAGTSGGKQYF. DNA of the CDR3: TGTGCCACCAGTGACGCGGGGACTAGCGGGGGGAAGCAGTATTTT.

Only a few counts were recorded for this clonotype. This chain links TRBV3-1 with TRBJ2-2, with 8 bases that match TRBD1. The CDR3 is 17 residues long. The V gene end was trimmed by 1 base and the J gene end by 5 bases; junction bases not matched to a gene: 9. In germline, CDR1 is LGHDT, CDR2 YNNKEL (reference sequence). The CDR3 region is CASSQVGRGRHTGELFF. CDR3 bases: TGTGCCAGCAGCCAAGTCGGCAGGGGGCGGCATACCGGGGAGCTGTTTTTT.

This clonotype was counted many times. The chain is built from TRBV5-1 and TRBJ2-3, with TRBD1 identical over 10 bases. The CDR3 totals 18 residues. Trimming took 3 bases from V and 1 from J; bases not matched to a gene: 11. Germline-derived CDR1 and CDR2 are SGHRS and YFSETQ. The CDR3 DNA reads as TGCGCCAGCAGCTCTCTCCCGACCGGGACAGGGGGCACAGATACGCAGTATTTT. Amino acid sequence: CASSSLPTGTGGTDTQYF.

V usage is TRBV6-5 and J usage is TRBJ2-3; 8 nucleotides agree with TRBD1. Germline values: CDR1 MNHEY, CDR2 SVGAGI. The CDR3 spans 14 residues. V lost 5 bases and J lost 4; bases outside the gene matches: 5. The CDR3 DNA follows: TGTGCCAGCAGTCTACAGGGGGTGGCAGATACGCAGTATTTT. Protein: CASSLQGVADTQYF.

This clonotype has a handful of counts. CDR3 in amino acids: CASSVGADQPQHF. The CDR3 bases are TGTGCCAGCAGCGTAGGGGCGGATCAGCCCCAGCATTTT. The chain has TRBV9 and TRBJ1-5, with D unresolved. The V gene lost 0 bases and the J gene lost 5 bases, with 6 bases spanning the gap. Germline assignment: CDR1 SGDLS and CDR2 YYNGEE. The CDR3 is made up of 13 amino acids.

This clonotype occurred a few times. The J gene is TRBJ1-1, the V gene TRBV7-2; TRBD1 matches at 8 bases. The CDR3 is 14 residues long. Germline CDR1 SGHTA, CDR2 FQGNSA. J gave up 11 bases and V 4 bases, and 12 bases lay outside the gene matches. The DNA of the CDR3 is TGTGCCAGCAGCTCCAGGTCAGGGGGCTGGGAGGCTTTCTTT. This codes for CASSSRSGGWEAFF.

This clonotype turned up a few times. This chain uses TRBV27 with TRBJ1-2; D is uncertain. From germline, CDR1 is MNHEY and CDR2 SMNVEV (reference sequence). This CDR3 contains 13 residues. V was cut by 5 bases and J by 6 bases, with 13 bases left in between. This chain's CDR3 is CASSPRGKDGYTF. CDR3 DNA: TGTGCCAGCAGTCCCCGGGGAAAGGATGGCTACACCTTC.

This clonotype showed up many times. The genes are TRBV25-1 and TRBJ1-1; D gene ambiguous. Trimming took 5 bases from V and 0 from J, leaving 10 bases between them. Per germline, CDR1 MGHDK and CDR2 SYGVNS. The CDR3 is 14 amino acids. The CDR3 spells CASSNREMNTEAFF. CDR3 sequence (DNA): TGTGCCAGCAGTAACAGAGAAATGAACACTGAAGCTTTCTTT.

A note on this clonotype: A read error may produce the germline difference seen at one junction end. The chain recombines TRBV7-2 with TRBJ2-3; 11 bases match TRBD2. CDR3 length: 15 amino acids. Germline CDR1 and CDR2: SGHTA and FQGNSA. CDR3 residues: CASSLAGGDRVTQYF. CDR3 DNA: TGTGCCAGCAGCCTAGCGGGAGGCGATAGGGTTACGCAGTATTTT.

This chain links TRBV6-5 with TRBJ2-2, with 10 bases lining up with TRBD2. CDR1 MNHEY and CDR2 SVGAGI come from the germline V gene. The CDR3 is 18 amino acids. V was clipped by 0 bases and J by 3 bases; unmatched bases: 7. The CDR3 nucleotides read TGTGCCAGCAGTTACTCATTGTTTCTAGCGGGGGACACCGGGGAGCTGTTTTTT. It encodes CASSYSLFLAGDTGELFF.

This clonotype occurred a few times. This sequence joins TRBV6-1 and TRBJ1-1; D is undetermined. This CDR3 has 14 amino acids. V dropped 8 bases and J dropped 4 bases, with 17 bases sitting between them. Germline V gene lookup returns CDR1 MNHNS and CDR2 SASEGT. The CDR3, as DNA: TGTGCCAGCCGATCGGTAATTTTTGGCACTGAAGCTTTCTTT. It codes for CASRSVIFGTEAFF.

J is TRBJ2-1 and V is TRBV5-1; TRBD2 matches 11 bases. Trimming cost V 8 bases and J 5 bases; bases outside gene matches: 6. This CDR3 has 14 amino acids. Germline CDR1 and CDR2: SGHRS and YFSETQ. This chain's CDR3 is CASIAGGNHNEQFF. CDR3 coding DNA: TGCGCCAGTATAGCGGGAGGGAACCACAATGAGCAGTTCTTC.

The rearrangement joins TRBV9 to TRBJ2-1; D perhaps matches TRBD2 (5 bases). The CDR3 is 14 residues long. V was pared by 0 bases and J by 12 bases, with 16 bases between. Germline V gives CDR1 SGDLS, CDR2 YYNGEE. The DNA of the CDR3 is TGTGCCAGCAGCGTAGATTCCCGAGGGCCATTGCAGTTCTTC. Protein sequence: CASSVDSRGPLQFF.

This clonotype was picked up a small number of times. This sequence joins TRBV5-5 and TRBJ2-7; a weak D match, TRBD2 (5 bases). Per germline, CDR1 SGHKS and CDR2 YYEKEE (reference sequence). CDR3 length: 13 amino acids. Trimming shortened V by 5 bases and J by 6 bases, and 15 bases separated the two germline ends. The CDR3 spells CASSFPGVGEQYF. DNA for the CDR3: TGTGCCAGCAGTTTTCCCGGGGTGGGCGAGCAGTACTTC.

This clonotype occurred a few times. The chain couples TRBV20-1 to TRBJ2-3, with D perhaps matching TRBD1 or TRBD2 (5 bases each). Between the trimmed V and J ends, which lost 5 bases and 6 bases, there was a span of 15 bases. The CDR3 length is 13 residues. Germline-derived CDR1 and CDR2 are DFQATT and SNEGSKA (reference sequence). CDR3 loop: CSASRTGADTQYF. The CDR3 region has the DNA TGCAGTGCTTCCCGGACTGGGGCGGATACGCAGTATTTT.

This clonotype was observed many times. The J gene is TRBJ2-2, the V gene TRBV11-2, with 7 bases lining up with TRBD1. Germline V gene lookup returns CDR1 SGHAT and CDR2 FQNNGV. This CDR3 has 15 amino acids. The junction had 11 bases not matched to a gene; V was cut back by 6 bases and J by 7 bases. This chain's CDR3 is CASRTRGQGNGELFF. The CDR3 DNA reads as TGTGCCAGCAGAACTAGGGGGCAGGGGAACGGGGAGCTGTTTTTT.

The chain has TRBV27 and TRBJ2-7; TRBD2 is a possible D gene (6 bases). Germline CDR1 reads MNHEY; CDR2 reads SMNVEV (reference sequence). The CDR3 is 15 residues long. V gave up 3 bases and J gave up 1 base, with 13 bases separating them. The CDR3 here is CASSFYGGLSYEQYF. Here the CDR3 DNA reads TGTGCCAGCAGTTTTTACGGGGGACTGTCCTACGAGCAGTACTTC.

This clonotype was recorded a few times. This sequence joins TRBV7-9 and TRBJ1-1; D unresolved. The CDR3 covers 15 residues. Per germline, CDR1 SEHNR and CDR2 FQNEAQ (reference sequence). V was trimmed by 3 bases and J by 1 base, leaving 12 bases between them. Here the CDR3 DNA reads TGTGCCAGCAGCTTGCCAAATCGAGGGAACACTGAAGCTTTCTTT. It yields the protein CASSLPNRGNTEAFF.

This chain joins TRBV11-3 and TRBJ2-1, with 9 bases fitting TRBD2. Germline assignment: CDR1 SGHNT and CDR2 YENEEA. The CDR3 totals 14 residues. V trimming: 3 bases; J trimming: 9 bases; junction bases outside the gene matches: 6. The CDR3 sequence: CASSFPSGNGEQFF. The CDR3 nucleotides are TGTGCCAGCAGCTTTCCTAGCGGGAACGGTGAGCAGTTCTTC.

This chain joins TRBV7-2 and TRBJ2-3, with a possible D match to TRBD2 (5 bases). The V gene's germline CDR1 is SGHTA and CDR2 FQGNSA. This CDR3 is 16 amino acids long. Trimming pared 5 bases from V and 3 bases from J, leaving 18 bases between. The CDR3 loop is CASSPRGARWTDTQYF. The CDR3 bases are TGTGCCAGCAGCCCCCGGGGAGCGAGGTGGACAGATACGCAGTATTTT.

There are a few counts of this clonotype. The chain combines TRBV14 with TRBJ1-2; D might be TRBD1 (6 bases). Trimming left V 0 bases short and J 2 bases short, with 13 bases between. Germline CDR1 is SGHDN and CDR2 is FVKESK. This CDR3 comprises 16 residues. The CDR3 DNA sequence: TGTGCCAGCAGCCAAGATCTATCAGGGGCCAACTATGGCTACACCTTC. Its protein is CASSQDLSGANYGYTF.

This clonotype was picked up a small number of times. CDR3 in DNA: TGTGCCAGTAGGCCACGGGCCCTCGGTACGCAGTATTTT. It is translated as CASRPRALGTQYF. J is TRBJ2-3 and V is TRBV19; no reliable D call. CDR1 is LNHDA and CDR2 is SQIVND in the germline V gene (reference sequence). The germline V and J ends were trimmed by 6 bases and 8 bases, with 15 bases remaining between them. The CDR3 runs to 13 residues.